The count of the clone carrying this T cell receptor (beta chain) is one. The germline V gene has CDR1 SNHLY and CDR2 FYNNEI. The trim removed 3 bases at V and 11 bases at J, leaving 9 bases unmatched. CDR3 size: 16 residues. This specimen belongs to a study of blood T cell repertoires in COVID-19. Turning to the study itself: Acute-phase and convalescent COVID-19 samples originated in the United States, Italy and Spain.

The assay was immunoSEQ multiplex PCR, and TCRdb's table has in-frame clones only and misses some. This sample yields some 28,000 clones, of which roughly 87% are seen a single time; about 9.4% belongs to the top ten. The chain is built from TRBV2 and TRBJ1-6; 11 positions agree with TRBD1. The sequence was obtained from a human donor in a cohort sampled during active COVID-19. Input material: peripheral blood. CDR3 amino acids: CASSERGQGALAPLHF. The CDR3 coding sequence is TGTGCCAGCAGTGAGCGAGGACAGGGGGCGTTGGCACCCCTCCACTTT.